The source of this TCR beta chain is a study of CD8 T cells in ankylosing spondylitis. Trimming left V 5 bases short and J 0 bases short, with 14 bases between. This CDR3 has 16 residues. The germline V gene has CDR1 SEHNR and CDR2 FQNEAQ (reference sequence). This clonotype has ten or more counts. Its antigen is currently unknown. The study, taken as a whole, reports: A TCR beta motif made of eight highly homologous variants seemed typical of ankylosing spondylitis blood. In the blood and synovial fluid of reactive arthritis, some motif variants had been previously reported. CD8+ cells made up the disease-linked clones, which were relatively rare in peripheral blood. As reported, disease-linked clones showed significant enrichment in matched ankylosing spondylitis synovial fluid.

Libraries of TCR beta came from quantitative 5'-RACE with molecular barcodes. TCRdb ran MiXCR on the 5' RACE reads and lists one entry per CDR3 protein. The repertoire includes about 500,000 distinct CDR3 sequences, about 5.2% of them detected once, and approximately 4% sits in the top ten. The V and J genes are TRBV7-9 and TRBJ2-1; D assignment may be TRBD1 or TRBD2 (7 bases each). The receptor was derived from a male donor with ankylosing spondylitis. Material for sequencing was blood, either unsorted or a sorted T cell fraction (not recorded which). The CDR3 region is CASSEGGGSSYNEQFF. Written as DNA, the CDR3 is TGTGCCAGCAGCGAAGGGGGCGGGAGCTCCTACAATGAGCAGTTCTTC.